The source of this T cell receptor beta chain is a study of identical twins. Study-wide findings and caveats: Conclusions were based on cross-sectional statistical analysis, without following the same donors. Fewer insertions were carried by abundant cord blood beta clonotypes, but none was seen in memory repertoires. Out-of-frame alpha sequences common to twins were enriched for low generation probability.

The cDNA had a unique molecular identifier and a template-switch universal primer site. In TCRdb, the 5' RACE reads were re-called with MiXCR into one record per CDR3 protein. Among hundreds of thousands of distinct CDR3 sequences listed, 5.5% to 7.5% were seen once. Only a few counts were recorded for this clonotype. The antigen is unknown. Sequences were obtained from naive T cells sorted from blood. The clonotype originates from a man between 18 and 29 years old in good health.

The CDR3 loop reads CASRIPGNTIYF. As DNA, the CDR3 is TGTGCCAGCAGAATTCCGGGAAACACCATATATTTT. V usage is TRBV7-9 and J usage is TRBJ1-3; D is undetermined. The CDR3 is 12 amino acids. V dropped 6 bases and J dropped 4 bases, with 7 bases sitting between them. Per the germline V gene, CDR1 is SEHNR and CDR2 is FQNEAQ (reference sequence).